This TCR beta chain was recovered during a study of shared clonotypes between healthy human individuals. Study background: Three plates each covered CD4 naive and memory; CD8 naive two, CD8 memory one.

Germline V gives CDR1 SGHDT, CDR2 YYEEEE. V was clipped by 4 bases and J by 5 bases; unmatched bases: 13. There are 16 residues in the CDR3. Study observations and caveats: Across subsets, estimated richness was generally greater for naive than for memory populations.

The genomic DNA of each subset was split evenly across several immunoSEQ plates. Libraries were prepared by immunoSEQ multiplex PCR; TCRdb keeps only in-frame clonotypes and omits some of them. The data show 980,000 or so clones, approximately 80% seen once. Points on this clone: As yet, its antigen is unknown.

V and J are TRBV5-6 and TRBJ2-5, with 8 bases matching TRBD2. The sequenced sample consisted of memory CD4+ T cells sorted from blood. The subset: CD45RA-negative fraction. The receptor was derived from a man between 18 and 35 years old in good health. Written as DNA, the CDR3 is TGTGCCAGCAGCCCCCGGACGGGAGGGCGAGCGGAGACCCAGTACTTC. It codes for CASSPRTGGRAETQYF. Drawing the rest from reference TRBV5-6 and TRBJ2-5, the complete variable domain is DAGVTQSPTHLIKTRGQQVTLRCSPKSGHDTVSWYQQALGQGPQFIFQYYEEEERQRGNFPDRFSGHQFPNYSSELNVNALLLGDSALYLCASSPRTGGRAETQYFGPGTRLLVL.